Listed below are T cell receptor beta chains from one sample, sequenced in a study of blood T cell repertoires in COVID-19. Libraries were prepared by immunoSEQ multiplex PCR; TCRdb keeps only in-frame clonotypes and omits some of them. Of about 14,000 clones listed, 86% were seen once; the top ten hold around half. Sequences were obtained from peripheral blood. The receptors shown here come from a man aged 55 to 69 with acute or convalescent COVID-19. CDR3s include the opening cysteine and the closing phenylalanine or tryptophan. Fields, in order: J gene, clone size, D gene, V gene, CDR3 protein, CDR3 DNA. The D gene is left open where the match is weak. Not every row has a clone size; where given, it reads once, few, many or a size class.

TRBJ2-3	.	TRBD2	TRBV10-3	CAISALPGLAGSDTQYF	TGTGCCATCAGCGCCCTACCGGGACTAGCGGGATCAGATACGCAGTATTTT
TRBJ2-1	.	.	TRBV9	CASSEGPLGGEQFF	TGTGCCAGCAGCGAGGGGCCCTTAGGGGGTGAGCAGTTCTTC
TRBJ1-2	.	.	TRBV19	CASSTLSTGNYGYTF	TGTGCCAGTAGTACCCTTTCGACAGGAAACTATGGCTACACCTTC
TRBJ2-7	.	TRBD2	TRBV2	CASSDGLAATYEQYF	TGTGCCAGCAGTGACGGGCTAGCGGCTACCTACGAGCAGTACTTC
TRBJ1-2	medium-sized	TRBD1	TRBV9	CASSVDRATRGYTF	TGTGCCAGCAGCGTGGACAGGGCGACGCGTGGCTACACCTTC
TRBJ1-1	.	.	TRBV28	CASKNSDTEAFF	TGTGCCAGCAAGAACTCGGACACTGAAGCTTTCTTT
TRBJ1-4	.	.	TRBV5-4	CASSLTANEKLFF	TGTGCCAGCAGCTTGACAGCTAATGAAAAACTGTTTTTT
TRBJ1-2	once	.	TRBV19	CASSRTGVYGYTF	TGTGCCAGTAGTAGGACGGGGGTATATGGCTACACCTTC
TRBJ1-2	.	TRBD1	TRBV19	CASGGQGSGYTF	TGTGCCAGTGGAGGACAGGGGAGCGGCTACACCTTC
TRBJ2-4	.	TRBD2	TRBV19	CASSMRLAGGGQNIQYF	TGTGCCAGTAGTATGCGGCTAGCGGGAGGAGGACAAAACATTCAGTACTTC
TRBJ1-5	.	TRBD1	TRBV6-5	CASSGDRGNQPQHF	TGTGCCAGCAGCGGGGACAGGGGTAATCAGCCCCAGCATTTT
TRBJ1-1	.	.	TRBV6-5	CASSLTRGNTEAFF	TGTGCCAGCAGCCTAACAAGGGGGAACACTGAAGCTTTCTTT
TRBJ2-1	.	.	TRBV15	CATSTSASSYNEQFF	TGTGCCACCAGCACTAGCGCGAGCTCCTACAATGAGCAGTTCTTC
TRBJ2-1	.	TRBD2	TRBV5-8	CASSLVTSGSSYNEQFF	TGTGCCAGCAGCTTGGTGACTAGCGGGAGCTCCTACAATGAGCAGTTCTTC
TRBJ2-2	.	.	TRBV3-1/TRBV3-2	CASTPRETGELFF	TGTGCCAGCACACCACGGGAAACCGGGGAGCTGTTTTTT
TRBJ1-4	.	.	TRBV19	CASSLRGNNEKLFF	TGTGCCAGTAGTCTTCGGGGTAATAATGAAAAACTGTTTTTT
TRBJ1-4	.	.	TRBV19	CASSPDRSNEKLFF	TGTGCCAGTAGCCCCGACAGATCTAATGAAAAACTGTTTTTT
TRBJ1-1	.	TRBD1	TRBV18	CASSPSGQGTNTEAFF	TGTGCCAGCTCACCCTCGGGACAGGGGACGAACACTGAAGCTTTCTTT
TRBJ2-7	.	.	TRBV5-1	CASSSVRGSDYEQYF	TGCGCCAGCAGCTCGGTCAGGGGTTCTGACTACGAGCAGTACTTC
TRBJ2-5	.	.	TRBV29-1	CSAGRGMQETQYF	TGCAGCGCCGGAAGGGGGATGCAGGAGACCCAGTACTTC
TRBJ1-5	.	.	TRBV27	CASSSPGQPQHF	TGTGCCAGCAGTTCCCCGGGTCAGCCCCAGCATTTT
TRBJ2-2	.	TRBD2	TRBV9	CASSLPAGGGTGELFF	TGTGCCAGCAGCCTCCCAGCGGGAGGGGGGACCGGGGAGCTGTTTTTT
TRBJ1-2	.	TRBD1	TRBV7-9	CASSFRGAHGYTF	TGTGCCAGCAGCTTCAGGGGGGCGCATGGCTACACCTTC
TRBJ2-7	.	TRBD2	TRBV7-2	CASSRTSGGDEQYF	TGTGCCAGCAGCCGGACTAGCGGGGGCGACGAGCAGTACTTC
TRBJ1-2	.	.	TRBV20-1	CSASSSGGGYTF	TGCAGTGCTAGTTCGTCGGGTGGCGGCTACACCTTC
TRBJ2-2	once	.	TRBV19	CASSGGTGELFF	TGTGCCAGTAGCGGGGGCACCGGGGAGCTGTTTTTT
TRBJ2-6	.	.	TRBV19	CASSIVSPSGANVLTF	TGTGCCAGTAGTATCGTGAGTCCTTCTGGGGCCAACGTCCTGACTTTC
TRBJ2-1	.	.	TRBV5-1	CASSLAVLAYNEQFF	TGCGCCAGCAGCTTGGCGGTTCTAGCGTACAATGAGCAGTTCTTC
TRBJ1-6	few	TRBD1	TRBV2	CASRDRNNSPLHF	TGTGCCAGCCGGGACAGGAATAATTCACCCCTCCACTTT